This T cell receptor beta chain was sequenced for a study of preoperative IRX-2 immunotherapy in early breast cancer. The V end was cut by 5 bases, the J end by 0 bases, with 14 bases between. Germline V lookup: CDR1 KGHSH, CDR2 LQKENI. The CDR3 is made up of 16 amino acids. Stated treatment: preoperative locoregional IRX-2 cytokine immunotherapy. Here immunoSEQ multiplex PCR was the method, and the copy in TCRdb shows in-frame clones only, minus some. Seen here are fewer than 2,000 clones, around 75% observed once, and the top ten hold approximately 9.9%. The sample consisted of tumor tissue, taken after IRX-2 immunotherapy. This sequence was found in a human donor with breast cancer. The chain recombines TRBV18 with TRBJ1-3; possible D gene TRBD1, 5 bases. CDR3 coding DNA: TGTGCCAGCTCATCCGCCTTTGGGGGCTCTGGAAACACCATATATTTT. Translated: CASSSAFGGSGNTIYF.